This record covers a single TCR beta chain. V shed 5 bases and J shed 0 bases, with 11 bases lying between them. This CDR3 is built from 15 residues. From germline, CDR1 is LGHNA and CDR2 YNFKEQ. This entry comes from a study of T cell changes during pregnancy in multiple sclerosis. The protocol was immunoSEQ multiplex PCR, while the TCRdb copy is restricted to in-frame clones and leaves out a portion. This table holds more than 55,000 clones, roughly 91% found once. The genes are TRBV4-2 and TRBJ1-5, with D possibly TRBD1 on 6 matching bases. The sequence was obtained from a female donor in good health, enrolled as a control in a pregnancy study. The specimen comprised peripheral blood, sampled in the third trimester of pregnancy. The CDR3 nucleotides read TGTGCCAGCAGCGTCCGACAGGATAGCAATCAGCCCCAGCATTTT. It translates to CASSVRQDSNQPQHF.